Shown below are 5 T cell receptor beta chains from a single sample sequenced in a study of T cells in women clearing cervical HPV infection. Produced via immunoSEQ multiplex PCR; TCRdb's table is partial and in-frame only. Here the sample table reports around 35,000 clones. Sequenced input: blood buffy coat. Source of these receptors: a woman between 18 and 75 years old with a cervical HPV16 infection that either progressed to CIN3+ or cleared (not recorded which).

The CDR3 reads CATLFGDLNSPLHF. CDR3 bases read: TGTGCCACCCTATTCGGGGACTTAAATTCACCC. The rearrangement joins TRBV10-3 to TRBJ1-6, with D possibly being TRBD1 (5 bases). The read terminates 3 residues ahead of where the CDR3 ends, so the germline J gene completes it. V shed 10 bases and J shed 7 bases, with 17 bases lying between them. CDR3 length: 14 amino acids. Germline CDR1 is ENHRY and CDR2 is SYGVKD.

Note on this clone: The observed sequence ends 3 residues before the CDR3 terminus, with the missing tail filled in from the germline J gene. This chain links TRBV7-6 with TRBJ2-7; 10 positions agree with TRBD1. The ends lost 5 bases at V and 0 bases at J; junction bases unmatched: 7. Germline V gene data show CDR1 as SGHVS and CDR2 as FNYEAQ. The CDR3 has 16 residues. The CDR3 bases that were read are TGTGCCAGCAGCCCCGAGGGACAGGGGAGCTCCTACGAG. This codes for CASSPEGQGSSYE. The CDR3 reads in full as CASSPEGQGSSYEQYF.

Points on this clone: The read halts 3 residues ahead of the CDR3 end, with the missing end drawn from the germline J gene. The chain recombines TRBV20-1 with TRBJ2-7; D gene ambiguous. The V end lost 3 bases, the J end lost 5 bases, and 14 bases lay between the germline ends. The V gene's germline CDR1 is DFQATT and CDR2 SNEGSKA (reference sequence). CDR3 length: 13 amino acids. The CDR3 DNA, read in part, is TGCAGTGCTAGTTTCATTCGGTCTGACGAG. It encodes CSASFIRSDE. The whole CDR3 protein reads CSASFIRSDEQYF.

Turning to this clone: The CDR3 end falls 3 residues outside the read, so it is completed with the germline J gene. V and J are TRBV2 and TRBJ1-5, with 7 bases lining up with TRBD1. Germline CDR1 and CDR2: SNHLY and FYNNEI. The CDR3 spans 13 residues. The V segment lost 6 bases and the J segment 4 bases; nucleotides outside the gene matches: 3. CDR3 bases read: TGTGCCAGCAGGAGGGGGCTAAATCAGCCC. Translation: CASRRGLNQP. The CDR3 reads in full as CASRRGLNQPQHF. Variable domain in full (rest from reference TRBV2 and TRBJ1-5): EPEVTQTPSHQVTQMGQEVILRCVPISNHLYFYWYRQILGQKVEFLVSFYNNEISEKSEIFDDQFSVERPDGSNFTLKIRSTKLEDSAMYFCASRRGLNQPQHFGDGTRLSIL.

As for this clone: The CDR3 is cut off 3 residues early in the read; its end comes from the germline J gene. This rearrangement joins TRBV2 to TRBJ2-5; D might be TRBD2 (6 bases). The CDR3 covers 16 residues. Germline CDR1 reads SNHLY; CDR2 reads FYNNEI. Trimming removed 6 bases from V and 3 bases from J, with 20 bases in between. CDR3 amino acids: CASRVPVARGEETQYF. The covered CDR3 bases are TGTGCCAGCAGAGTCCCCGTGGCCCGCGGGGAAGAGACC.